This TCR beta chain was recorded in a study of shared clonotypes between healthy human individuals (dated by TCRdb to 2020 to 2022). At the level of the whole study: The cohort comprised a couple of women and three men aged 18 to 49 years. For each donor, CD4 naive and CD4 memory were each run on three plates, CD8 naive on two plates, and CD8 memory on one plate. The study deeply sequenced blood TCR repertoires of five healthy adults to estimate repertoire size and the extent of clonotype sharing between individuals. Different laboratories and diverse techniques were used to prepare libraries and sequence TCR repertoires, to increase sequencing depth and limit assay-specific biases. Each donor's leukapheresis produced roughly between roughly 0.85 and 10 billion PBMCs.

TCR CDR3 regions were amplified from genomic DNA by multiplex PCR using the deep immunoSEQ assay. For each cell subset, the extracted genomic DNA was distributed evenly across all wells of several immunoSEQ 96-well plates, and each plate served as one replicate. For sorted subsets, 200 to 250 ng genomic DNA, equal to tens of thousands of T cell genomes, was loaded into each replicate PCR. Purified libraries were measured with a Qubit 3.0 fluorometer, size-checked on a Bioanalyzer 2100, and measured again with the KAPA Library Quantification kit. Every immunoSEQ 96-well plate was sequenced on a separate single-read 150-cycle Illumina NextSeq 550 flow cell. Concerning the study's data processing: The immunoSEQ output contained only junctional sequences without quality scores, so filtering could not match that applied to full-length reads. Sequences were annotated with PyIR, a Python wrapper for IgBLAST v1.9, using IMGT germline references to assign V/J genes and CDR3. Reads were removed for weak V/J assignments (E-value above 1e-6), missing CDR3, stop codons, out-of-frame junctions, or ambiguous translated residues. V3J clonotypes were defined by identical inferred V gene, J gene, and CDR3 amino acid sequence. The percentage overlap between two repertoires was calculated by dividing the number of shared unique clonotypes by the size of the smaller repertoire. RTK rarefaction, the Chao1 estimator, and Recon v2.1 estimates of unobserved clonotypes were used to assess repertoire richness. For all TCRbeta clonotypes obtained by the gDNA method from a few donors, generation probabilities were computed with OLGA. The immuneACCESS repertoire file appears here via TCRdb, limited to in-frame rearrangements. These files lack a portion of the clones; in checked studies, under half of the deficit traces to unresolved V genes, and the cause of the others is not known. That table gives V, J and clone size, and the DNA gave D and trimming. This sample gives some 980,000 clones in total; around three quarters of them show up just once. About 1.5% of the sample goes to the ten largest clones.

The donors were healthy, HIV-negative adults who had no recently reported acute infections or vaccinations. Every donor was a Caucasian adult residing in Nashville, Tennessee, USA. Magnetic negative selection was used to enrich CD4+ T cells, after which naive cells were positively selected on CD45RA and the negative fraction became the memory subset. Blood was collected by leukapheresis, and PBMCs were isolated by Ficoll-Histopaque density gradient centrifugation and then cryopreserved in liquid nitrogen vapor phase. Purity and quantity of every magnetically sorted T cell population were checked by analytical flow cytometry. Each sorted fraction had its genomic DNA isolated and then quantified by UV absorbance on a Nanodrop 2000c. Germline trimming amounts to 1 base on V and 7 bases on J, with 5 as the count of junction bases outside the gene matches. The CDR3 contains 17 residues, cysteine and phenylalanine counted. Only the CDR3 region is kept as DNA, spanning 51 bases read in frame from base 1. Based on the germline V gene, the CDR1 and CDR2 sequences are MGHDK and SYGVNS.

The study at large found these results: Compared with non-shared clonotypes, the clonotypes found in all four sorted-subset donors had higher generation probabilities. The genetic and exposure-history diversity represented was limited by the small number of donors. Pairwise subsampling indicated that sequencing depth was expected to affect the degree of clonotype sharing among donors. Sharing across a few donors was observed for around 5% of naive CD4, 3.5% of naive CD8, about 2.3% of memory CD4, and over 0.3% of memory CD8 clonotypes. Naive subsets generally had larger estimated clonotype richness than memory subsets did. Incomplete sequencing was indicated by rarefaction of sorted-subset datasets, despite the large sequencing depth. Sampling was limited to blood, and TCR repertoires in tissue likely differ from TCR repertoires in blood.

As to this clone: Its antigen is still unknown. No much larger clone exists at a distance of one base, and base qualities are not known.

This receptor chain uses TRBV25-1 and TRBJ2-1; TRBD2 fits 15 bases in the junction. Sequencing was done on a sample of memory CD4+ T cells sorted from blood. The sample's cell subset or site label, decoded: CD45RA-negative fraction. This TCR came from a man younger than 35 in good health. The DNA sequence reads TGTGCCAGCAGTGAATCGGGGACTAGCGGGAGGAGGAATGAGCAGTTCTTC. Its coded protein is CASSESGTSGRRNEQFF.